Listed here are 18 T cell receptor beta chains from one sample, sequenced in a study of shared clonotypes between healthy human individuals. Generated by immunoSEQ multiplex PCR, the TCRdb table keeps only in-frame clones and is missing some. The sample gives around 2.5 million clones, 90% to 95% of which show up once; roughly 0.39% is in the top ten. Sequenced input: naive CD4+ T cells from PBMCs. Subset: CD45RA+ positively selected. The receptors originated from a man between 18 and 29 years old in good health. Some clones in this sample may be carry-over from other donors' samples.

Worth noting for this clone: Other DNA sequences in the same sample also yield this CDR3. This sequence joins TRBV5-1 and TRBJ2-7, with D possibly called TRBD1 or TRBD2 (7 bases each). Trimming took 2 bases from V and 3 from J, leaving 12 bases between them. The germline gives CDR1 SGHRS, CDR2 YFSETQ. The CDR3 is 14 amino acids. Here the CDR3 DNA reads TGCGCCAGCAGCTTAACAGGGGAGGGCTACGAGCAGTACTTC. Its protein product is CASSLTGEGYEQYF.

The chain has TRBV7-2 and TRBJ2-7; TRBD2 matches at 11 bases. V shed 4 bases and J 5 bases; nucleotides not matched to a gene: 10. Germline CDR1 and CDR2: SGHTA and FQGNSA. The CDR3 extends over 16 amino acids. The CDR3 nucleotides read TGTGCCAGCAGCTCTAACCCACTAGCGGGAGAGGACGAGCAGTACTTC. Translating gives CASSSNPLAGEDEQYF.

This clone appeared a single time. The CDR3 region has the DNA TGTGCCTGGAGTGTAGAGGCAGGTTATGGCTACACCTTC. Encoded protein: CAWSVEAGYGYTF. This sequence joins TRBV30 and TRBJ1-2, with unresolved D. The CDR3 runs to 13 residues. Trimming cost V 0 bases and J 5 bases, with 10 bases left between them. Germline CDR1 is GTSNPN and CDR2 is SVGIG (reference sequence).

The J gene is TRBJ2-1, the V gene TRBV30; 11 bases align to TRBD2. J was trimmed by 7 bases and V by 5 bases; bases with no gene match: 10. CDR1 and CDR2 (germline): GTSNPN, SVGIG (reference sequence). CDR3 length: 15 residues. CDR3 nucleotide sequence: TGTGCCTGGGGGACGGGACTAGCGGAGTCGAATGAGCAGTTCTTC. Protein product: CAWGTGLAESNEQFF.

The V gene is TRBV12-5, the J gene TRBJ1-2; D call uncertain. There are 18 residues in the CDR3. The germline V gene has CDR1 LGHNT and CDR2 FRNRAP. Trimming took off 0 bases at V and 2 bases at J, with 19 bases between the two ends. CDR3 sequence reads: CASGLVPGRPARNYGYTF. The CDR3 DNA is TGTGCTAGTGGTTTGGTACCAGGCAGGCCCGCGAGAAACTATGGCTACACCTTC.

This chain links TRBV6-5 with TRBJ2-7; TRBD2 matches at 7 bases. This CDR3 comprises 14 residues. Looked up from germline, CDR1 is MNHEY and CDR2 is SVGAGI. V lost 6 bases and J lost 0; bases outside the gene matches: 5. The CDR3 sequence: CASSWTRTSYEQYF. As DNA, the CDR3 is TGTGCCAGCAGCTGGACTAGAACCTCCTACGAGCAGTACTTC.

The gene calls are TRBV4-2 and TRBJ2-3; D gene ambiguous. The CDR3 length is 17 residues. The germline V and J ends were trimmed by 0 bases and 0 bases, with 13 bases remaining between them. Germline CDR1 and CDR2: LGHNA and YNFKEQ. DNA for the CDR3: TGTGCCAGCAGCCAAGAACCACGGCTAGTCAGCACAGATACGCAGTATTTT. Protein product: CASSQEPRLVSTDTQYF.

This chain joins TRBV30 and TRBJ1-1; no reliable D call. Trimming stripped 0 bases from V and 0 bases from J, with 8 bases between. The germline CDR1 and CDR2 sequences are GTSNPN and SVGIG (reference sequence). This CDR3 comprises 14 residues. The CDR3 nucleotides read TGTGCCTGGAGTGTATCCAGGCTGAACACTGAAGCTTTCTTT. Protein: CAWSVSRLNTEAFF. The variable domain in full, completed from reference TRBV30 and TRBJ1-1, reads SQTIHQWPATLVQPVGSPLSLECTVEGTSNPNLYWYRQAAGRGLQLLFYSVGIGQISSEVPQNLSASRPQDRQFILSSKKLLLSDSGFYLCAWSVSRLNTEAFFGQGTRLTVV.

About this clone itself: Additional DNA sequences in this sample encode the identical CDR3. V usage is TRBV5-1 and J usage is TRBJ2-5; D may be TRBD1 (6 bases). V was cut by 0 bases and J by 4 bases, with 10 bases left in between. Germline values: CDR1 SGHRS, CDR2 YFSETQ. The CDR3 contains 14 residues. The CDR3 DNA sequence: TGCGCCAGCAGCTTGGAGGGGGTCGGAGAGACCCAGTACTTC. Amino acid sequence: CASSLEGVGETQYF.

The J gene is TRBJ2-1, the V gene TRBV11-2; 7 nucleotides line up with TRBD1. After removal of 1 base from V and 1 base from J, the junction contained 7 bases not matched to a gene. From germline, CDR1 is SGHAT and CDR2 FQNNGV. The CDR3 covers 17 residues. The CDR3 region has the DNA TGTGCCAGCAGCTTAGGCAACAGGGGTTATTCCTACAATGAGCAGTTCTTC. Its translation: CASSLGNRGYSYNEQFF.

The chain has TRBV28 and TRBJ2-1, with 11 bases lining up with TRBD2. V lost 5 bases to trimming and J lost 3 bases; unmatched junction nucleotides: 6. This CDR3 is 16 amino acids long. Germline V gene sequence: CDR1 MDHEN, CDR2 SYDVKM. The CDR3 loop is CASSLPGTSGYNEQFF. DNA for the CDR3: TGTGCCAGCAGTCTCCCCGGGACTAGCGGCTACAATGAGCAGTTCTTC.

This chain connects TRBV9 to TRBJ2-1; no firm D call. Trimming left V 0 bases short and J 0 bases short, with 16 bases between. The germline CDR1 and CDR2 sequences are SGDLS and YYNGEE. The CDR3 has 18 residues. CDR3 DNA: TGTGCCAGCAGCGTAGTTCCTAGGACCCCTCCCTCCTACAATGAGCAGTTCTTC. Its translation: CASSVVPRTPPSYNEQFF. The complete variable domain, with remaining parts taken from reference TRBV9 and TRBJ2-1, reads DSGVTQTPKHLITATGQRVTLRCSPRSGDLSVYWYQQSLDQGLQFLIQYYNGEERAKGNILERFSAQQFPDLHSELNLSSLELGDSALYFCASSVVPRTPPSYNEQFFGPGTRLTVL.

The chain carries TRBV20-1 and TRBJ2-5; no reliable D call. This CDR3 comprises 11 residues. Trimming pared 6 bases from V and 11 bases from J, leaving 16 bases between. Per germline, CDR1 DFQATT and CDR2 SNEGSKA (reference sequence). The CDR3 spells CSALITSAQYF. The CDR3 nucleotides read TGCAGTGCCCTGATTACCTCGGCTCAGTACTTC.

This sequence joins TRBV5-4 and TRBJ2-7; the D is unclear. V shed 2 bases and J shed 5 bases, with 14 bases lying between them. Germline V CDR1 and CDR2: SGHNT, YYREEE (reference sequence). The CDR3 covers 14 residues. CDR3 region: CASSLGETKDEQYF. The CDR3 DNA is TGTGCCAGCAGCTTAGGAGAGACCAAGGACGAGCAGTACTTC.

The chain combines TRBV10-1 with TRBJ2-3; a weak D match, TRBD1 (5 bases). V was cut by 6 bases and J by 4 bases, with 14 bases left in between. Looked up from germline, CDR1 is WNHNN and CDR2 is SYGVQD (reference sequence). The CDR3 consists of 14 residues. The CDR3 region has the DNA TGCGCCAGCAGCCCCGGGCAGGGTTCAGATACGCAGTATTTT. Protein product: CASSPGQGSDTQYF.

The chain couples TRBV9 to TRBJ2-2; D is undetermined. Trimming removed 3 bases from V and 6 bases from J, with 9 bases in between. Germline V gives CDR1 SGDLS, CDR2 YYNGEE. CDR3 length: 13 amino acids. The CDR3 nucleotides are TGTGCCAGCAGCGCCACCGGGCCCGGGGAGCTGTTTTTT. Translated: CASSATGPGELFF.

The CDR3: CASSPLTGVNEKLFF. Written as DNA, the CDR3 is TGTGCCAGCTCACCACTAACAGGGGTGAATGAAAAACTGTTTTTT. The gene calls are TRBV18 and TRBJ1-4; TRBD1 matches at 7 bases. Germline V gene sequence: CDR1 KGHSH, CDR2 LQKENI. J gave up 5 bases and V 1 base, and 4 bases lay outside the gene matches. The CDR3 covers 15 residues.

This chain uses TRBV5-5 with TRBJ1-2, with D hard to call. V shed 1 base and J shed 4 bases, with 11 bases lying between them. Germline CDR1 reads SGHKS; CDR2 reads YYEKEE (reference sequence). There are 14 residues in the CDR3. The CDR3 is CASSLNGLGYGYTF. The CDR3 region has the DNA TGTGCCAGCAGCTTGAACGGTTTAGGCTATGGCTACACCTTC. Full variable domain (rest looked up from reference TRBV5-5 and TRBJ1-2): DAGVTQSPTHLIKTRGQQVTLRCSPISGHKSVSWYQQVLGQGPQFIFQYYEKEERGRGNFPDRFSARQFPNYSSELNVNALLLGDSALYLCASSLNGLGYGYTFGSGTRLTVV.